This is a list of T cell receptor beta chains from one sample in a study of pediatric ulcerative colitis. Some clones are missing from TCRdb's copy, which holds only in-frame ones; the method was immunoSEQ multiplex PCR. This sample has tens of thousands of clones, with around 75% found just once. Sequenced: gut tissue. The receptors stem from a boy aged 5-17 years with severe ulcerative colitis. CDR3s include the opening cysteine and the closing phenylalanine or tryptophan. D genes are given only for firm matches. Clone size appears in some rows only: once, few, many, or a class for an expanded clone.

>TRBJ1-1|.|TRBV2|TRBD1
TGTGCCAGCAGTGCGGAGGGGGCAAGGACTGAAGCTTTCTTT
CASSAEGARTEAFF
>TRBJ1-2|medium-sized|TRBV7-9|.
TGTGCCAGCAGCTTAGCCGGGGCGGCCTATGGCTACACCTTC
CASSLAGAAYGYTF
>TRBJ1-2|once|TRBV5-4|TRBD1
TGTGCCAGCAGCTTACCAGGGACAGGGTCCTTTGGCTACACCTTC
CASSLPGTGSFGYTF
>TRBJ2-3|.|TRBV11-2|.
TGTGCCAGCAGGTCGACTAGTGGGGGCACAGATACGCAGTATTTT
CASRSTSGGTDTQYF
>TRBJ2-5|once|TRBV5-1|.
TGCGCCAGCAGCTTGCTGTCTGGGGCCCAAGAGACCCAGTACTTC
CASSLLSGAQETQYF
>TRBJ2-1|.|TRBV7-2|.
TGTGCCAGCAGCTTACAACAGTTGGAGGGTGAGCAGTTCTTC
CASSLQQLEGEQFF
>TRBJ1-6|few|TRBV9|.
TGTGCCAGCAGCGCTGGACGGACCTATAATTCACCCCTCCACTTT
CASSAGRTYNSPLHF
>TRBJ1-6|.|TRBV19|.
TGTGCCAGTAGTATAACCGGGTATCCTACACCCCTCCACTTT
CASSITGYPTPLHF
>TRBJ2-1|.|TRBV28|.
TGTGCCAGCAGTTTAGGACGGTCCGGGAATGAGCAGTTCTTC
CASSLGRSGNEQFF
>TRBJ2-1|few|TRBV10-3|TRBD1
TGTGCCATAGAAAAACAGGGGTCTGGCAATGAGCAGTTCTTC
CAIEKQGSGNEQFF
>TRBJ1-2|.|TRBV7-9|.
TGTGCCAGCAGCTGGGCGGGGAGCTACACCTTC
CASSWAGSYTF
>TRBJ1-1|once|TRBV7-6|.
TGTGCCAGCAGCTTAGGACAGAACACTGAAGCTTTCTTT
CASSLGQNTEAFF
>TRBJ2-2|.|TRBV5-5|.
TGTGCCAGCAGCTTCAATGCGGGGACGAACACCGGGGAGCTGTTTTTT
CASSFNAGTNTGELFF
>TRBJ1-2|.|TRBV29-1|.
TGCAGCGTTGCGGGAGGCGGCTACACCTTC
CSVAGGGYTF
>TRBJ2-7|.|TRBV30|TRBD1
TGTGCCTGGAATTTACAGGGGGCCGAGCAGTACTTC
CAWNLQGAEQYF
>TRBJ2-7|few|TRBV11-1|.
TGTGCCAGCAGCACAAGTCAGGGCGTGTTCGACGAGCAGTACTTC
CASSTSQGVFDEQYF
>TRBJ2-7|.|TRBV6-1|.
TGTGCCAGCAGTGAAGTAAGCTACGAGCAGTACTTC
CASSEVSYEQYF
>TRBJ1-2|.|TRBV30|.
TGTGCCTGGAGTGTTCAGATTAACTATGGCTACACCTTC
CAWSVQINYGYTF
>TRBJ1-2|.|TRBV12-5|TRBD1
TGTGCTAGTGATTACACAGGGGTTGGAGGCTACACCTTC
CASDYTGVGGYTF
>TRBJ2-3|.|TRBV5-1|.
TGCGCCAGCAGCTTGGTGGACGGTGGGGGGACGTGGACGCAGTATTTT
CASSLVDGGGTWTQYF
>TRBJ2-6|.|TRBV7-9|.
TGTGCCAGCAGCTTAGCCCTCTCTGGGGCCAACGTCCTGACTTTC
CASSLALSGANVLTF
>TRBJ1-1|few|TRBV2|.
TGTGCCACCACGAGGGGACGAGACACTGAAGCTTTCTTT
CATTRGRDTEAFF
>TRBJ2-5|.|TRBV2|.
TGTGCCAGCAGTGAAGTGCGGGGACAAGAGACCCAGTACTTC
CASSEVRGQETQYF
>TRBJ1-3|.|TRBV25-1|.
TGTGCCAGCAGTGAAATCGGAAACACCATATATTTT
CASSEIGNTIYF
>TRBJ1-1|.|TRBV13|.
TGTGCCAGCAGCTCGACCCCAGTTAATGAAGCTTTCTTT
CASSSTPVNEAFF
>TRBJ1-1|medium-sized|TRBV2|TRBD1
TGTGCCAGCAGTTCCGGGACAGGGGTGAGTGAAGCTTTCTTT
CASSSGTGVSEAFF
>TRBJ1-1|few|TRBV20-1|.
TGCAGTGCTAGACTGAACACTGAAGCTTTCTTT
CSARLNTEAFF
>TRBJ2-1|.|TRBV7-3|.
TGTGCCAGCAGCTTAGGGTCAATCAATGAGCAGTTCTTC
CASSLGSINEQFF